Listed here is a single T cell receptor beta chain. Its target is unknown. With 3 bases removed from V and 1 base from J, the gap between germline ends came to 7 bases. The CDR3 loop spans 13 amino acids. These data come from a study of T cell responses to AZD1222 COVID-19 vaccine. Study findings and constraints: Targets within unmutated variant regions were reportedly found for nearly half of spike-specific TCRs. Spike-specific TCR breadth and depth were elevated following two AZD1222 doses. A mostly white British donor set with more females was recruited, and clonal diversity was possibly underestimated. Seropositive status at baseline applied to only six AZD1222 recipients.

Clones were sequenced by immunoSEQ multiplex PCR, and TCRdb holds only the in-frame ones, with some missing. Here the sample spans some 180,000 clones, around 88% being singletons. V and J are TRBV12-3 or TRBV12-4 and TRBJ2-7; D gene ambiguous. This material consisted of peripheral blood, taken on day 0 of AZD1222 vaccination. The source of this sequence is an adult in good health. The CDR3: CASSLSRSYEQYF. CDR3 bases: TGTGCCAGCAGTTTGAGCAGGTCCTACGAGCAGTACTTC.